Following are 21 T cell receptor beta chains from one sample sequenced in a study of regulatory T cells in long-lasting Graves disease. The authors built TCR beta libraries using iRepertoire HTBI primers and Arm-PCR of CDR3 regions. TCRdb reprocessed the multiplex PCR reads with MiXCR, giving one entry per CDR3 protein. The sample includes roughly 300,000 distinct CDR3 sequences, roughly a fifth of them seen just once. Time point given: persistent/refractory GD, antithyroid drugs over 5 years with positive TRAb. Generation of the TCR library employed RNA extracted from PBMCs. This sample comprised peripheral blood mononuclear cells (PBMCs), obtained when the disease was refractory, from a patient treated with antithyroid drugs. All receptors come from a female donor with Graves disease.

This clonotype was counted a few times. The chain employs TRBV19 and TRBJ1-1; maybe TRBD1 (6 bases). The CDR3 totals 13 residues. The V and J ends lost 4 bases and 4 bases respectively, with 10 bases between them. Germline CDR1 and CDR2: LNHDA and SQIVND (reference sequence). The chain's CDR3 is CASSSAGVTEAFF. DNA for the CDR3: TGTGCCAGTAGTAGCGCAGGGGTCACTGAAGCTTTCTTT.

This clonotype was counted at least ten times. The rearrangement uses TRBV29-1 and TRBJ2-5; D is possibly TRBD2 (6 bases). Trimming pared 6 bases from V and 2 bases from J, leaving 16 bases between. CDR1 is SQVTM, CDR2 ANQGSEA, per germline. This CDR3 has 14 amino acids. The CDR3 DNA reads as TGCAGCGTCACGATTCCTAGCGCGCAAGAGACCCAGTACTTC. It specifies CSVTIPSAQETQYF.

This clonotype came up a few times. The chain combines TRBV7-2 with TRBJ2-7; a possible D gene is TRBD2 (6 bases). This CDR3 contains 16 residues. Germline CDR1 reads SGHTA; CDR2 reads FQGNSA. V was trimmed by 4 bases and J by 4 bases, leaving 20 bases between them. The CDR3 region has the DNA TGTGCCAGCAGCTCTGATACACTATTGGAGGGATACGAGCAGTACTTC. Translating it yields CASSSDTLLEGYEQYF.

The chain couples TRBV20-1 to TRBJ1-5; 9 bases align to TRBD1. CDR1 is DFQATT, CDR2 SNEGSKA, per germline (reference sequence). The CDR3 consists of 15 residues. V lost 4 bases, J lost 1 base, and 5 bases stayed unmatched. Here the CDR3 reads CSATQGAVSNQPQHF. The CDR3 DNA reads as TGCAGTGCTACACAGGGGGCTGTGAGCAATCAGCCCCAGCATTTT.

The rearrangement joins TRBV27 to TRBJ2-1; 11 positions agree with TRBD2. CDR3 length: 17 amino acids. Losses at the gene ends were 0 bases for V and 2 bases for J; bases not matched to a gene: 3. Germline loops: CDR1 MNHEY, CDR2 SMNVEV (reference sequence). CDR3 DNA: TGTGCCAGCAGTTTATCGCTGGGACTAGCGGCCTACAATGAGCAGTTCTTC. Protein product: CASSLSLGLAAYNEQFF.

The chain's CDR3 is CASSPRGEGDTGELFF. For the CDR3, the DNA is TGTGCCAGCAGCCCCCGGGGGGAGGGAGACACCGGGGAGCTGTTTTTT. The chain links TRBV4-2 to TRBJ2-2; 7 bases align to TRBD2. This CDR3 is built from 16 residues. V lost 4 bases to trimming and J lost 3 bases; unmatched junction nucleotides: 8. Looked up from germline, CDR1 is LGHNA and CDR2 is YNFKEQ.

This clonotype has a count of ten or more. The genes are TRBV6-1 and TRBJ1-2; D remains ambiguous. The CDR3 totals 13 residues. CDR1 MNHNS and CDR2 SASEGT come from the germline V gene. Trimming took 1 base from V and 8 from J, leaving 11 bases between them. The CDR3 loop is CASSEGSGSGYTF. The CDR3 DNA sequence: TGTGCCAGCAGTGAAGGTAGTGGGAGCGGCTACACCTTC.

The rearrangement uses TRBV19 and TRBJ1-1; D gene unclear. Trimming took 5 bases from V and 3 from J, leaving 10 bases between them. Germline V gene sequence: CDR1 LNHDA, CDR2 SQIVND (reference sequence). This CDR3 contains 13 residues. CDR3 in amino acids: CASSGLEDTEAFF. The CDR3 DNA sequence: TGTGCCAGTAGTGGGCTAGAGGACACTGAAGCTTTCTTT. The complete variable domain, with remaining parts taken from reference TRBV19 and TRBJ1-1, reads DGGITQSPKYLFRKEGQNVTLSCEQNLNHDAMYWYRQDPGQGLRLIYYSQIVNDFQKGDIAEGYSVSREKKESFPLTVTSAQKNPTAFYLCASSGLEDTEAFFGQGTRLTVV.

This clonotype has at least ten counts. V gene TRBV7-9 combines with J gene TRBJ2-7; 7 nucleotides match TRBD1. The CDR3 runs to 13 residues. The ends lost 5 bases at V and 3 bases at J; junction bases unmatched: 4. The germline V gene has CDR1 SEHNR and CDR2 FQNEAQ (reference sequence). The CDR3 nucleotides are TGTGCCAGCAGCGGAAACAGGGGCTACGAGCAGTACTTC. Its protein is CASSGNRGYEQYF.

The rearrangement joins TRBV30 to TRBJ1-5, with 8 bases lining up with TRBD1. Germline assignment: CDR1 GTSNPN and CDR2 SVGIG (reference sequence). V shed 0 bases, J shed 4 bases, and the junction held 5 bases outside the gene matches. This CDR3 is 15 amino acids long. The CDR3 protein is CAWSVQGALNQPQHF. Written as DNA, the CDR3 is TGTGCCTGGAGTGTGCAGGGGGCCCTAAATCAGCCCCAGCATTTT.

This clonotype was found many times. The chain employs TRBV11-2 and TRBJ2-7; 9 bases are a match to TRBD2. Looked up from germline, CDR1 is SGHAT and CDR2 is FQNNGV. The CDR3 covers 17 residues. V lost 2 bases and J lost 7; bases outside the gene matches: 15. CDR3 sequence: CASSLPLVGTSTKEQYF. CDR3 bases: TGTGCCAGCAGCTTACCTTTAGTGGGGACTAGCACTAAGGAGCAGTACTTC.

A few counts support this clonotype. The chain recombines TRBV20-1 with TRBJ1-1, with D unresolved. This CDR3 is built from 12 residues. From germline, CDR1 is DFQATT and CDR2 SNEGSKA (reference sequence). Trimming left V 0 bases short and J 6 bases short, with 8 bases between. CDR3 residues: CSARDLPSEAFF. CDR3 DNA sequence: TGCAGTGCTAGAGATCTACCCTCTGAAGCTTTCTTT.

The chain employs TRBV20-1 and TRBJ1-1, with D hard to call. This CDR3 has 14 amino acids. Deletions cut 3 bases from V and 1 base from J, with 12 bases between. Germline CDR1 and CDR2: DFQATT and SNEGSKA (reference sequence). CDR3 nucleotides: TGCAGTGCTAGCTTGGTTACCGGGAACACTGAAGCTTTCTTT. Its protein product is CSASLVTGNTEAFF.

In its sample, this clonotype was seen many times. The chain is built from TRBV6-1 and TRBJ1-2; 9 positions agree with TRBD1. The CDR3 covers 13 residues. The V segment lost 11 bases and the J segment 3 bases; nucleotides outside the gene matches: 7. Germline V gene sequence: CDR1 MNHNS, CDR2 SASEGT. CDR3 bases: TGTGCCTCCCGGGACAGGGTGGACTATGGCTACACCTTC. The encoded protein is CASRDRVDYGYTF.

The rearrangement joins TRBV12-3 or TRBV12-4 to TRBJ2-2; 15 bases match TRBD2. The CDR3 covers 19 residues. The V and J ends lost 3 bases and 4 bases, in that order; junction bases with no gene match: 9. The CDR3 here is CASSLAGLAGGPLTGELFF. CDR3 in DNA: TGTGCCAGCAGTTTGGCGGGACTAGCGGGGGGCCCCCTCACCGGGGAGCTGTTTTTT.

This clonotype was seen only a few times. This chain uses TRBV11-2 with TRBJ2-7; 7 nucleotides match TRBD1. Per germline, CDR1 SGHAT and CDR2 FQNNGV. The CDR3 spans 15 residues. Trimming removed 3 bases from V and 3 bases from J; junction bases left unmatched: 8. The CDR3 DNA follows: TGTGCCAGCAGCTTCCCCTGGACAGGTAGCTACGAGCAGTACTTC. Protein: CASSFPWTGSYEQYF.

The V gene is TRBV4-1, the J gene TRBJ2-5; D perhaps matches TRBD1 (5 bases). This CDR3 contains 14 residues. V was trimmed by 1 base and J by 5 bases, leaving 11 bases between them. CDR1 and CDR2 (germline): MGHRA, YSYEKL. The chain's CDR3 is CASSQVGLGETQYF. The CDR3 coding sequence is TGCGCCAGCAGCCAAGTGGGGCTCGGGGAGACCCAGTACTTC.

V gene TRBV4-1 combines with J gene TRBJ2-7; 12 nucleotides agree with TRBD2. Germline V CDR1 and CDR2: MGHRA, YSYEKL. This CDR3 has 17 residues. V lost 1 base and J lost 3; bases outside the gene matches: 7. The CDR3 spells CASSQVPGLAGNYEQYF. The CDR3 DNA follows: TGCGCCAGCAGCCAAGTCCCCGGACTAGCGGGGAACTACGAGCAGTACTTC.

This clonotype was found a few times. The chain uses TRBV6-1 and TRBJ2-2; TRBD2 aligns across 10 bases. The CDR3 covers 16 residues. With V trimmed by 1 base and J by 6 bases, 5 bases remained unmatched. Germline CDR1 MNHNS, CDR2 SASEGT. The CDR3 sequence: CASSEGSSGRPGELFF. The CDR3 region has the DNA TGTGCCAGCAGTGAAGGGTCTAGCGGGAGACCCGGGGAGCTGTTTTTT.

In this sample, this clonotype turned up once. This chain links TRBV5-6 with TRBJ2-7; the D gene is possibly TRBD1 (6 bases). This CDR3 spans 14 amino acids. The V end was cut by 4 bases, the J end by 9 bases, with 20 bases between. Per the germline V gene, CDR1 is SGHDT and CDR2 is YYEEEE. CDR3: CASSGYTGTYGQYF. CDR3 in DNA: TGTGCCAGCAGCGGATATACCGGGACATATGGGCAGTACTTC.

This clonotype showed up many times. The rearrangement uses TRBV11-2 and TRBJ1-1; 9 bases are shared with TRBD1. This CDR3 contains 19 residues. V was clipped by 1 base and J by 2 bases; unmatched bases: 14. CDR1 is SGHAT, CDR2 FQNNGV, per germline. The CDR3 protein is CASSLVVPARDRDNTEAFF. Here the CDR3 DNA reads TGTGCCAGCAGCTTAGTAGTGCCCGCCCGGGACAGGGACAACACTGAAGCTTTCTTT.